This T cell receptor (beta chain) was sequenced during a study of blood T cells in healthy people across ages. Findings and limits, study-wide: Naive T cell percentage by flow cytometry tracked strongly with beta diversity. Age advanced and TCR beta diversity per million T cells fell, roughly linearly. Estimates of diversity drawn from one million T cells were considered underestimates.

Germline lookup yields CDR1 SGHRS and CDR2 YFSETQ. The CDR3 spans 15 residues. J gave up 4 bases and V 4 bases, and 9 bases lay outside the gene matches. There are a few counts of this clonotype. Its antigen is as yet unknown. It was with a sample-barcoded 5' primer and a J-beta primer mix that a second PCR of roughly 7 to 11 cycles was run. Via MiXCR, TCRdb re-called the 5' RACE reads, giving one row per CDR3 protein. In the table there are just over 1 million distinct CDR3 sequences, 45% of which are singletons. This chain joins TRBV5-1 and TRBJ2-5; TRBD1 aligns across 8 bases. The sequenced sample was blood. The sequence derives from an older woman in good health. CDR3 sequence (DNA): TGCGCCAGCAGCCCCAATCTCGACAGGGGAGAGACCCAGTACTTC. This translates into CASSPNLDRGETQYF.